Below are 14 T cell receptor beta chains sequenced from a single sample in a study of molecular identifiers for immune sequencing clone quantification. MiXCR, run by TCRdb on the PCR reads, gives a single entry per CDR3 protein. The table lists around 89,000 distinct CDR3 sequences, 15% to 20% of them singletons. Sequences were obtained from naive CD8+ T cells from blood, with Jurkat cell RNA spiked in. Subset meaning: FACS-sorted CD8+CD4-CCR7+CD45RA+ naive T cells. The source of these receptors is a human donor in good health. Some libraries in this study had Jurkat cell RNA spiked in.

Comments on this clonotype: A clone one base away is much larger, so this may be a read error. V and J are TRBV19 and TRBJ1-6, with a weak D call TRBD1 (5 bases). Trimming stripped 1 base from V and 9 bases from J, with 10 bases between. Per the germline V gene, CDR1 is LNHDA and CDR2 is SQIVND (reference sequence). CDR3 size: 14 residues. CDR3 amino acids: CASSIGGPSSPLHF. As DNA, the CDR3 is TGTGCCAGTAGTATAGGGGGCCCTTCTTCACCCCTCCACTTT.

CDR3 sequence: CAWSEAPGGIQYF. CDR3 DNA: TGTGCCTGGAGTGAAGCCCCCGGTGGCATTCAGTACTTC. The genes are TRBV30 and TRBJ2-4; D unresolved. This CDR3 spans 13 amino acids. Trimming removed 1 base at V and 9 bases at J, with 13 bases between. The germline CDR1 and CDR2 sequences are GTSNPN and SVGIG (reference sequence). Combining the CDR3 with reference TRBV30 and TRBJ2-4 gives the whole variable domain SQTIHQWPATLVQPVGSPLSLECTVEGTSNPNLYWYRQAAGRGLQLLFYSVGIGQISSEVPQNLSASRPQDRQFILSSKKLLLSDSGFYLCAWSEAPGGIQYFGAGTRLSVL.

At least ten counts were recorded for this clonotype. DNA for the CDR3: TGTGCCATCAGTGAGTCGATTATTGAACAGACCTACGAGCAGTACTTC. It translates to CAISESIIEQTYEQYF. This chain links TRBV10-3 with TRBJ2-7; D not resolved. This CDR3 comprises 16 residues. V lost 0 bases, J lost 2 bases, and 14 bases lay in between. CDR1 and CDR2 (germline): ENHRY, SYGVKD.

This clonotype was observed at least ten times. The chain is built from TRBV7-9 and TRBJ2-1; D remains ambiguous. V lost 2 bases, J lost 9 bases, and 17 bases lay in between. This CDR3 region has 15 residues. The germline V gene encodes CDR1 SEHNR and CDR2 FQNEAQ (reference sequence). CDR3 residues: CASSLSVGFLIEQFF. For the CDR3, the DNA is TGTGCCAGCAGCTTATCCGTAGGATTCCTTATTGAGCAGTTCTTC.

There are many counts of this clonotype. For the CDR3, the DNA is TGTGCCAGCAGTTTATTTCGGGGAGATACGCAGTATTTT. Residues: CASSLFRGDTQYF. This chain links TRBV27 with TRBJ2-3; D may be TRBD2 (5 bases). V was cut by 1 base and J by 5 bases, with 7 bases left in between. The CDR3 loop spans 13 amino acids. In germline, CDR1 is MNHEY, CDR2 SMNVEV (reference sequence).

This clonotype was counted ten times or more. The chain recombines TRBV24-1 with TRBJ2-2, with unresolved D. The CDR3 spans 14 residues. CDR1 KGHDR and CDR2 SFDVKD come from the germline V gene. The ends were cut back, 3 bases at V and 1 base at J, with 5 bases in the middle. The CDR3 loop is CATSDTVNTGELFF. The CDR3 nucleotides read TGTGCCACCAGTGATACAGTGAACACCGGGGAGCTGTTTTTT.

The chain is built from TRBV27 and TRBJ2-7, with a tentative D call TRBD2 (6 bases). Germline-derived CDR1 and CDR2 are MNHEY and SMNVEV (reference sequence). Trimming cost V 6 bases and J 6 bases, with 12 bases left between them. The CDR3 is 12 residues long. CDR3 in DNA: TGTGCCAGCAGCACCCTGGGGGGCGAGCAGTACTTC. Translated: CASSTLGGEQYF.

This clonotype was found a few times. The J gene is TRBJ2-3, the V gene TRBV19; 7 bases are shared with TRBD1. The CDR3 runs to 17 residues. The trim removed 0 bases at V and 3 bases at J, leaving 9 bases unmatched. From germline, CDR1 is LNHDA and CDR2 SQIVND (reference sequence). The CDR3 loop is CASSIDPDRELTDTQYF. The CDR3 DNA is TGTGCCAGTAGTATAGACCCCGACAGGGAGCTGACAGATACGCAGTATTTT.

This clonotype has at least ten counts. This chain connects TRBV7-9 to TRBJ2-3; TRBD2 matches 10 bases. V lost 4 bases and J lost 6; bases outside the gene matches: 10. Germline lookup yields CDR1 SEHNR and CDR2 FQNEAQ (reference sequence). There are 16 residues in the CDR3. CDR3 nucleotide sequence: TGTGCCAGCAGCTCTCCGCTAGCGGGAGCCCGGGATACGCAGTATTTT. Translating it yields CASSSPLAGARDTQYF. Based on the CDR3 plus reference TRBV7-9 and TRBJ2-3, the full variable domain is DTGVSQNPRHKITKRGQNVTFRCDPISEHNRLYWYRQTLGQGPEFLTYFQNEAQLEKSRLLSDRFSAERPKGSFSTLEIQRTEQGDSAMYLCASSSPLAGARDTQYFGPGTRLTVL.

This clonotype appeared many times. This chain links TRBV18 with TRBJ2-3, with no clear D. CDR1 is KGHSH and CDR2 is LQKENI in the germline V gene. This CDR3 spans 17 amino acids. V was cut by 1 base and J by 6 bases, with 20 bases left in between. CDR3 DNA sequence: TGTGCCAGCTCACCACTCCTAGGACCCACGAGTATCGATACGCAGTATTTT. Its translation: CASSPLLGPTSIDTQYF. Supplemented by reference TRBV18 and TRBJ2-3, the full variable domain reads NAGVMQNPRHLVRRRGQEARLRCSPMKGHSHVYWYRQLPEEGLKFMVYLQKENIIDESGMPKERFSAEFPKEGPSILRIQQVVRGDSAAYFCASSPLLGPTSIDTQYFGPGTRLTVL.

As concerns this clonotype: Given a much more abundant clone one base away, this may be a read error. V usage is TRBV6-2 or TRBV6-3 and J usage is TRBJ1-4; D gene ambiguous. The germline V gene has CDR1 MNHEY and CDR2 SVGEGT. V shed 0 bases and J shed 4 bases, with 15 bases lying between them. The CDR3 runs 17 residues. In nucleotides, the CDR3 is TGTGCCAGCAGTTACTCTTCGAGTGGTGCAATTAATGAAAAACTGTTTTTT. Translated, it gives CASSYSSSGAINEKLFF.

This clonotype was picked up many times. The J gene is TRBJ2-7, the V gene TRBV6-2 or TRBV6-3; D unclear. Per germline, CDR1 MNHEY and CDR2 SVGEGT. V was pared by 0 bases and J by 3 bases, with 15 bases between. The CDR3 runs to 16 residues. The DNA for the CDR3 is TGTGCCAGCAGTTACTCGCGGAAGAAGTCTGACTACGAGCAGTACTTC. Translation gives CASSYSRKKSDYEQYF.

In this sample, this clonotype turned up many times. The genes are TRBV7-9 and TRBJ2-7; 14 bases map to TRBD2. V gave up 5 bases and J gave up 6 bases; unmatched junction bases: 3. This CDR3 region has 14 residues. The germline CDR1 and CDR2 sequences are SEHNR and FQNEAQ (reference sequence). CDR3 sequence reads: CASSQGLAGVEQYF. The DNA of the CDR3 is TGTGCCAGCAGCCAGGGACTAGCGGGAGTCGAGCAGTACTTC.

This clonotype was observed many times. This rearrangement joins TRBV19 to TRBJ1-5; D unclear. The CDR3 sequence is 14 residues long. Trimming took 3 bases from V and 3 from J, leaving 9 bases between them. Per germline, CDR1 LNHDA and CDR2 SQIVND (reference sequence). The CDR3 sequence is CASSISSPNQPQHF. DNA for the CDR3: TGTGCCAGTAGTATTTCCAGCCCCAATCAGCCCCAGCATTTT.